The sequence of this T cell receptor (beta chain) was determined in a study of blood T cell repertoires in COVID-19. Across the study: Spain, Italy and the United States supplied samples that represented acute and convalescent COVID-19. Sources were T cells, B-cell-depleted T cells, or PBMCs; the material itself was cDNA or gDNA.

Source study methods: Estimated nucleated cell counts came from reference gene primer amplification. Profiling relied on immunoSEQ multiplex PCR, and the TCRdb table lists in-frame clones only, not all of them. The V and J calls and clone size are taken from that table; D and trimming were inferred from the DNA. The sample contains more than 45,000 clones, about 89% of which appear only once. The CDR3 has 19 residues. The J segment lost 2 bases and the V segment lost 0 bases, leaving 10 bases of the junction unmatched. CDR1 and CDR2 from the germline V gene are LNHNV and YYDKDF (reference sequence). The TCR sequence derives from an older man with active COVID-19. The source material was peripheral blood. The chain joins TRBV15 to TRBJ1-3; TRBD1 aligns across 10 bases. CDR3 in amino acids: CATSREPPSDRGPGNTIYF. The CDR3 DNA follows: TGTGCCACCAGCAGAGAACCCCCCTCAGACAGGGGGCCTGGAAACACCATATATTTT.